This TCR beta chain was identified during a study of blood T cell repertoires in COVID-19. Turning to the study itself: Samples taken during acute and convalescent COVID-19 were collected in the United States, Italy and Spain. PBMCs, B-cell-depleted T cells, or T cells provided the cDNA or gDNA that made up the material.

Per the original data handling: Amplification of reference gene primers provided the estimated nucleated cell counts. The data were produced by immunoSEQ multiplex PCR, yet TCRdb's version contains in-frame clones alone and is incomplete. V and J calls and clone size are those listed in that table; D and trimming were worked out from the DNA. Here the sample spans some 150,000 clones, roughly 80% being singletons. Germline CDR1 and CDR2: MNHEY and SVGAGI. The CDR3 runs to 15 residues. The V end was cut by 5 bases, the J end by 0 bases, with 11 bases between. J is TRBJ1-3 and V is TRBV6-5; possibly TRBD1 for D (5 bases). The source of this sequence is a woman aged 80 or over with acute or convalescent COVID-19. Sequences were obtained from peripheral blood. The CDR3 protein is CASSPLGGSGNTIYF. The CDR3 nucleotides are TGTGCCAGCAGTCCCCTCGGGGGCTCTGGAAACACCATATATTTT.